This T cell receptor (beta chain) was sequenced during a study of shared clonotypes between healthy human individuals. This CDR3 contains 14 residues. Germline V gene sequence: CDR1 MNHEY, CDR2 SVGAGI. Trimming shortened V by 6 bases and J by 7 bases, and 13 bases separated the two germline ends. This clone was recorded once. The protocol was immunoSEQ multiplex PCR, while the TCRdb copy is restricted to in-frame clones and leaves out a portion. The data hold roughly 2,300,000 clones, with about nine tenths observed a single time. Source material: naive CD4+ T cells from PBMCs. Documented subset: CD45RA+ positively selected. The chain carries TRBV6-5 and TRBJ1-6; D might be TRBD1 (5 bases). This receptor was identified in a man younger than 30 in good health. Some clones in this sample may be carry-over from other donors' samples. The CDR3 DNA is TGTGCCAGCAGAACTCAGGGATACAATTCACCCCTCCACTTT. Protein product: CASRTQGYNSPLHF.